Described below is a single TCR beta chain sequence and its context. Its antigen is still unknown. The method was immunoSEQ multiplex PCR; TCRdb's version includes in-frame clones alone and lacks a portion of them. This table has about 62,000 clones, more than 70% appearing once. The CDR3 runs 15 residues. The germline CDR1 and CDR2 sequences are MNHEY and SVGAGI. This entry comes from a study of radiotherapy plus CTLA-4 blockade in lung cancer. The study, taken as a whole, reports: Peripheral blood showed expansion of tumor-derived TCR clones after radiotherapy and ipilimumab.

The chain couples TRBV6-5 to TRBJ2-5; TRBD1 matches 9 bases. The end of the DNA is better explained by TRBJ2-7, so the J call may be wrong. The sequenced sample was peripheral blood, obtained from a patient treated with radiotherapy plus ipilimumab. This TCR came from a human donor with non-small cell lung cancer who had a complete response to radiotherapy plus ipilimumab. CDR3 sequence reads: CASRRLGQGIYEQYF. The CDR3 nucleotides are TGTGCCAGCAGGCGCCTAGGACAGGGGATCTACGAGCAGTACTTC.